The 6 T cell receptor beta chains reported below all come from one sample, sequenced in a study of T cell responses to AZD1222 COVID-19 vaccine. Using immunoSEQ multiplex PCR, the repertoire was profiled, and TCRdb retains in-frame clones only, with some absent. The table includes 100,000 to 150,000 clones, roughly 90% detected once. Sequencing was performed on peripheral blood, taken on day 0 of AZD1222 vaccination. Receptors were obtained from an adult in good health.

This clone appeared a few times. This chain uses TRBV11-3 with TRBJ2-7, with 7 positions matching TRBD1. Germline-derived CDR1 and CDR2 are SGHNT and YENEEA. V dropped 5 bases and J dropped 4; count of bases not matched to a gene: 5. This CDR3 is 13 amino acids long. The CDR3 region has the DNA TGTGCCAGCAGCCTGGACAGGCAATACGAGCAGTACTTC. This translates into CASSLDRQYEQYF. Using reference TRBV11-3 and TRBJ2-7 for the parts outside the CDR3, the full variable domain is EAGVVQSPRYKIIEKKQPVAFWCNPISGHNTLYWYLQNLGQGPELLIRYENEEAVDDSQLPKDRFSAERLKGVDSTLKIQPAELGDSAVYLCASSLDRQYEQYFGPGTRLTVT.

Concerning this clone: The identical CDR3 is also encoded by other nucleotide sequences in the sample. CDR3 amino acids: CASSLAVNYGYTF. CDR3 DNA: TGTGCCAGCAGCTTGGCAGTCAACTATGGCTACACCTTC. The rearrangement joins TRBV7-9 to TRBJ1-2, with D uncertain. CDR3 length: 13 residues. Germline CDR1 reads SEHNR; CDR2 reads FQNEAQ (reference sequence). V was shortened by 3 bases and J by 2 bases, with 7 bases between the two germline ends.

The gene calls are TRBV19 and TRBJ1-2; TRBD1 might be the D (5 bases). The length of the CDR3 is 13 residues. CDR1 is LNHDA and CDR2 is SQIVND in the germline V gene (reference sequence). The V and J ends lost 0 bases and 5 bases respectively, with 7 bases between them. In DNA form, the CDR3 reads TGTGCCAGTAGTATAGAATGGGGGTATGGCTACACCTTC. Encoded protein: CASSIEWGYGYTF.

V is TRBV9 and J is TRBJ1-1; 8 nucleotides match TRBD1. Germline V gene lookup returns CDR1 SGDLS and CDR2 YYNGEE. This CDR3 spans 14 amino acids. J was trimmed by 4 bases and V by 4 bases; bases with no gene match: 6. Here the CDR3 reads CASSRQGMPTEAFF. As DNA, the CDR3 is TGTGCCAGCAGCAGACAGGGGATGCCCACTGAAGCTTTCTTT.

This chain uses TRBV2 with TRBJ2-7; the D is unclear. Germline CDR1 and CDR2: SNHLY and FYNNEI. V was trimmed by 8 bases and J by 3 bases, leaving 8 bases between them. The CDR3 has 11 residues. The CDR3 DNA reads as TGTGCCAGCGGGCTTTACTACGAGCAGTACTTC. It specifies CASGLYYEQYF.

The chain couples TRBV9 to TRBJ1-6, with D perhaps TRBD1 (5 bases). From germline, CDR1 is SGDLS and CDR2 YYNGEE. The germline V and J ends were trimmed by 0 bases and 9 bases, with 13 bases remaining between them. The CDR3 sequence is 15 residues long. The CDR3 coding sequence is TGTGCCAGCAGCGTAGGGCTAGGGACTTTTTCACCCCTCCACTTT. As protein: CASSVGLGTFSPLHF.